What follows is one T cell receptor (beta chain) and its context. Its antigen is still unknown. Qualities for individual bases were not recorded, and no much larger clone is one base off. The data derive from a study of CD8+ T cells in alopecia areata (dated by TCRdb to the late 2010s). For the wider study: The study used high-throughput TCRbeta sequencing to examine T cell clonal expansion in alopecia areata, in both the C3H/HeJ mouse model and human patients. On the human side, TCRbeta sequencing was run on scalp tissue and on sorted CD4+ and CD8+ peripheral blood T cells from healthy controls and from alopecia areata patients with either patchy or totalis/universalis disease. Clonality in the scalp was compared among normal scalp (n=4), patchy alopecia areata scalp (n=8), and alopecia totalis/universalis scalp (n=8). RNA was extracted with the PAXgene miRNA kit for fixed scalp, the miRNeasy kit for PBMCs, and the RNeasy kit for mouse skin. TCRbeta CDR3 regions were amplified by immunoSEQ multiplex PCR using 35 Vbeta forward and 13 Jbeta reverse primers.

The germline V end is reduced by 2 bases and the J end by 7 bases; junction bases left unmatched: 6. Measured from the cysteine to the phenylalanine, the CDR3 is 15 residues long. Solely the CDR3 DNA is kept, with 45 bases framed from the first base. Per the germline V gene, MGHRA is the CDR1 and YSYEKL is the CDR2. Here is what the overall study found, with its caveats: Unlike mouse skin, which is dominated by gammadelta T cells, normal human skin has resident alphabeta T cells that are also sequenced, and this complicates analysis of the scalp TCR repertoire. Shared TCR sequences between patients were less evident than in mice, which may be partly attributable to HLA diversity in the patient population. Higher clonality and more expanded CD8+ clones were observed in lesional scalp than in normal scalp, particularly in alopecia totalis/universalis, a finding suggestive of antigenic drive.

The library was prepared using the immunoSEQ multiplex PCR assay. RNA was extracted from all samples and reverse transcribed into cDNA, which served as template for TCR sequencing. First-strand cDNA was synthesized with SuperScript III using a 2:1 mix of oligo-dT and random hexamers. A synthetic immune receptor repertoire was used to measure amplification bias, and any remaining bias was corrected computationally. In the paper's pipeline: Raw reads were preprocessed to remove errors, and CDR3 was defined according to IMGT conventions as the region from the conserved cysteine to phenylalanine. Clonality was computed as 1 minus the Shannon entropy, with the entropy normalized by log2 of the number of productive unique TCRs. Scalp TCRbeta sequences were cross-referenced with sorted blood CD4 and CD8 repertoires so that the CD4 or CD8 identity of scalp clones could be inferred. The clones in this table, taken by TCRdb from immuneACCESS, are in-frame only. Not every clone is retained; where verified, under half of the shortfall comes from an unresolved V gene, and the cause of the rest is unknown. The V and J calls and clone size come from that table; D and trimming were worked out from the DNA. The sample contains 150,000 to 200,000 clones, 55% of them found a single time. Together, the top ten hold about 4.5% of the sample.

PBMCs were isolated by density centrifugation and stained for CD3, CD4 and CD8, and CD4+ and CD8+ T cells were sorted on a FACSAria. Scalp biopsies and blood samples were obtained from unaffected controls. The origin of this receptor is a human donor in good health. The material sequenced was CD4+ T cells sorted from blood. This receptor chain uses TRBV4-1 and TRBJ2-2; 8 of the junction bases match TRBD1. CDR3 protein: CASSQLGTGRGELFF. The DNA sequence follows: TGCGCCAGCAGCCAACTCGGGACAGGTCGCGGGGAGCTGTTTTTT.